A selection of T cell receptor beta chains follows, all from one sample in a study of glioma-infiltrating T cells after dendritic cell vaccination. Method: immunoSEQ multiplex PCR; TCRdb's copy keeps in-frame clones and lacks some. The sample consists of about 76,000 clones, around 86% of them appearing once. The specimen was blood, collected after dendritic cell vaccination. These receptor sequences come from a human donor with glioblastoma. The CDR3 runs from the conserved cysteine through the conserved F or W. Fields, in order: CDR3 protein, V gene, CDR3 length, clone size, J gene. Rows may omit the clone size; those that give it use once, few, many or a size class.

CDR3aa: CASSLAVAGRPYEQYF; v_gene: TRBV5-1; len: 16; abundance: -; j_gene: TRBJ2-7
CDR3aa: CSATLKETQYF; v_gene: TRBV20-1; len: 11; abundance: -; j_gene: TRBJ2-5
CDR3aa: CASSLSATNTEAFF; v_gene: TRBV5-1; len: 14; abundance: -; j_gene: TRBJ1-1
CDR3aa: CASSSPGTSGPNEQFF; v_gene: TRBV7-9; len: 16; abundance: -; j_gene: TRBJ2-1
CDR3aa: CASSSRQGFSYEQYF; v_gene: TRBV7-8; len: 15; abundance: -; j_gene: TRBJ2-7
CDR3aa: CAISEGGLGNQPQHF; v_gene: TRBV10-3; len: 15; abundance: few; j_gene: TRBJ1-5
CDR3aa: CASSTQLGAGAFF; v_gene: TRBV6-5; len: 13; abundance: few; j_gene: TRBJ1-1
CDR3aa: CASSQNLDRGNTEAFF; v_gene: TRBV4-2; len: 16; abundance: once; j_gene: TRBJ1-1
CDR3aa: CASSTGTGEFNSPLHF; v_gene: TRBV19; len: 16; abundance: once; j_gene: TRBJ1-6
CDR3aa: CSVLSRGLREQYF; v_gene: TRBV29-1; len: 13; abundance: -; j_gene: TRBJ2-7
CDR3aa: CAPGGPIVGETQYF; v_gene: TRBV6-5; len: 14; abundance: -; j_gene: TRBJ2-5
CDR3aa: CASSLTFEETQYF; v_gene: TRBV7-3; len: 13; abundance: -; j_gene: TRBJ2-5
CDR3aa: CASSLGWDRVGYGYTF; v_gene: TRBV5-6; len: 16; abundance: -; j_gene: TRBJ1-2
CDR3aa: CASSSPGHFMNTEAFF; v_gene: TRBV28; len: 16; abundance: -; j_gene: TRBJ1-1
CDR3aa: CASSPVTSGRNTGELFF; v_gene: TRBV4-1; len: 17; abundance: -; j_gene: TRBJ2-2
CDR3aa: CASSLVGQGSGNTIYF; v_gene: TRBV7-6; len: 16; abundance: -; j_gene: TRBJ1-3
CDR3aa: CATPLTAQETQYF; v_gene: TRBV10-1; len: 13; abundance: -; j_gene: TRBJ2-5
CDR3aa: CASSYQNSYEQYF; v_gene: TRBV5-6; len: 13; abundance: -; j_gene: TRBJ2-7
CDR3aa: CASSLEATGSYEQYF; v_gene: TRBV11-2; len: 15; abundance: -; j_gene: TRBJ2-7
CDR3aa: CASRAGARETQYF; v_gene: TRBV28; len: 13; abundance: few; j_gene: TRBJ2-5
CDR3aa: CASIQRGRNEQFF; v_gene: TRBV11-1; len: 13; abundance: -; j_gene: TRBJ2-1
CDR3aa: CASSPQGNAVVGYTF; v_gene: TRBV19; len: 15; abundance: -; j_gene: TRBJ1-2
CDR3aa: CASSPGTSGSADTQYF; v_gene: TRBV2; len: 16; abundance: -; j_gene: TRBJ2-3